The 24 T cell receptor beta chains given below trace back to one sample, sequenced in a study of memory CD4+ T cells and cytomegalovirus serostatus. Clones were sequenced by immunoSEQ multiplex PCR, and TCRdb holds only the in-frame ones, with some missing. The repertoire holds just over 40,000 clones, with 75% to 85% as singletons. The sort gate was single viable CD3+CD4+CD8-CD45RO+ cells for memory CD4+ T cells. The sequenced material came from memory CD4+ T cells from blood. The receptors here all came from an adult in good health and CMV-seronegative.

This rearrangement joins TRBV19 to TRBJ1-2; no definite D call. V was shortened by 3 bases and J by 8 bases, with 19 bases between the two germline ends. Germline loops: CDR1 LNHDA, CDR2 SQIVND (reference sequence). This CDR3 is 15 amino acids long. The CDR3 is CASSISVRGEAGYTF. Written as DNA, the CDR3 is TGTGCCAGTAGTATTTCGGTGCGAGGTGAGGCCGGCTACACCTTC.

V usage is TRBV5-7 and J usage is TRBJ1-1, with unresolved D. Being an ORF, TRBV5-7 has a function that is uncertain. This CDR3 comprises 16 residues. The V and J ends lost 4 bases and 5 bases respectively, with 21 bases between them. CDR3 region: CASSPPPAGHGTEAFF. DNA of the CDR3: TGTGCCAGCAGCCCTCCTCCCGCAGGCCACGGTACTGAAGCTTTCTTT.

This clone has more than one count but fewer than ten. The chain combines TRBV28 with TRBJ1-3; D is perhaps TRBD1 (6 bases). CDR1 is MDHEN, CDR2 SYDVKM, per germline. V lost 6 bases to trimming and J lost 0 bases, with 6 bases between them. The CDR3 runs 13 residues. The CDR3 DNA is TGTGCCAGCAGCAGGGGCTCTGGAAACACCATATATTTT. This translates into CASSRGSGNTIYF. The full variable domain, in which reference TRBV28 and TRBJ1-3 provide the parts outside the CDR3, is DVKVTQSSRYLVKRTGEKVFLECVQDMDHENMFWYRQDPGLGLRLIYFSYDVKMKEKGDIPEGYSVSREKKERFSLILESASTNQTSMYLCASSRGSGNTIYFGEGSWLTVV.

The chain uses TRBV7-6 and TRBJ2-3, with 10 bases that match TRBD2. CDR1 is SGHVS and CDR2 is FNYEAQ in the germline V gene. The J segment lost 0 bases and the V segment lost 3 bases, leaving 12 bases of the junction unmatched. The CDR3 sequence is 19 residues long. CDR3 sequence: CASSFWLAGATVSTDTQYF. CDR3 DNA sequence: TGTGCCAGCAGCTTCTGGCTAGCGGGGGCCACGGTGAGCACAGATACGCAGTATTTT.

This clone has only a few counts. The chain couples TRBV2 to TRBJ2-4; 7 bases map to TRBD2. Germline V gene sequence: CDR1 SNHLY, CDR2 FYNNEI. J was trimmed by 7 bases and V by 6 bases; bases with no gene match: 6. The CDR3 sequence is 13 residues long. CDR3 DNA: TGTGCCAGCAGGTGGGGGGGTGATAACATTCAGTACTTC. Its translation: CASRWGGDNIQYF.

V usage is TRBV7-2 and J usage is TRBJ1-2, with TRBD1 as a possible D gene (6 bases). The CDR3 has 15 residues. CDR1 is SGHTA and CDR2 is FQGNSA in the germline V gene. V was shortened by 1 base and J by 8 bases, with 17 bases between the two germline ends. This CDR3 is CASSLDRGTPSGYTF. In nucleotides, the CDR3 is TGTGCCAGCAGCTTAGACCGGGGGACACCATCCGGCTACACCTTC.

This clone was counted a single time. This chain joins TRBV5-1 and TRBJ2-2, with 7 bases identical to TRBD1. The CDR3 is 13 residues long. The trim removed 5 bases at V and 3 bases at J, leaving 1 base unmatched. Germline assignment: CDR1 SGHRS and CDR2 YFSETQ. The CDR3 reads CASRTGDTGELFF. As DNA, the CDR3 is TGCGCCAGCAGAACAGGGGACACCGGGGAGCTGTTTTTT.

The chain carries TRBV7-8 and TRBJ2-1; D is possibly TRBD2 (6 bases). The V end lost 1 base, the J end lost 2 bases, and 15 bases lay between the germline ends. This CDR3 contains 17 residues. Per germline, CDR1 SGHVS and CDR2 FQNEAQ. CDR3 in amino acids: CASSLGGAGSTYNEQFF. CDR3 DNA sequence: TGTGCCAGCAGCTTAGGTGGGGCGGGGAGTACCTACAATGAGCAGTTCTTC.

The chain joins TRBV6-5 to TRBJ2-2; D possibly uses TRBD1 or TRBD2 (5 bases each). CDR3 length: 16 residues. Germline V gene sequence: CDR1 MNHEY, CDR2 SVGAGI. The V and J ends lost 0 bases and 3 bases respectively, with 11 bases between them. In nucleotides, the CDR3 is TGTGCCAGCAGTTACTCATCGGGGACGGACACCGGGGAGCTGTTTTTT. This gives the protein CASSYSSGTDTGELFF.

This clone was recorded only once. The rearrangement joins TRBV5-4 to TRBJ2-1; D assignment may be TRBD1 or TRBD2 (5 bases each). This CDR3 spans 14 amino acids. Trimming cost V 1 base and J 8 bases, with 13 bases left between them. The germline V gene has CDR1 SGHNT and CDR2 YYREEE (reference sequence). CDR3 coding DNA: TGTGCCAGCAGCTTGTCGGGGACGGTCCATGAGCAGTTCTTC. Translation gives CASSLSGTVHEQFF. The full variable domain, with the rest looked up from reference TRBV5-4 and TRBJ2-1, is ETGVTQSPTHLIKTRGQQVTLRCSSQSGHNTVSWYQQALGQGPQFIFQYYREEENGRGNFPPRFSGLQFPNYSSELNVNALELDDSALYLCASSLSGTVHEQFFGPGTRLTVL.

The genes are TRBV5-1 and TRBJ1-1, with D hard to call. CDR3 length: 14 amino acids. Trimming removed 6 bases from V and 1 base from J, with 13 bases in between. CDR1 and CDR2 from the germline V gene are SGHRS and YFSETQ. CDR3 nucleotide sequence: TGCGCCAGCAAACTTTACGGGCCGAACACTGAAGCTTTCTTT. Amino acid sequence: CASKLYGPNTEAFF.

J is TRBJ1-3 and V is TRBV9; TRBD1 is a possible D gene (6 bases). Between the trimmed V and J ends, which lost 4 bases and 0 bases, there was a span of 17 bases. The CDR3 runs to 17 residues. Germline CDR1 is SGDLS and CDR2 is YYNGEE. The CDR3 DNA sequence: TGTGCCAGCAGCAGGACCGTACAGGGAAGCTCTGGAAACACCATATATTTT. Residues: CASSRTVQGSSGNTIYF.

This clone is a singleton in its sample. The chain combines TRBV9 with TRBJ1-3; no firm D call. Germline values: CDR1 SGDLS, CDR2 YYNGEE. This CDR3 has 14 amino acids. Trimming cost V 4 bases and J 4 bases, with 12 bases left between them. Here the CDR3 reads CASSPHVGGNTIYF. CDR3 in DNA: TGTGCCAGCAGCCCCCATGTGGGCGGAAACACCATATATTTT.

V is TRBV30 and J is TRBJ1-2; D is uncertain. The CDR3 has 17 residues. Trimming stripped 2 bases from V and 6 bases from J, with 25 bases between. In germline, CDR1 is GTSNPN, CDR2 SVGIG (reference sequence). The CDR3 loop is CAWSIPYRQPLRHGYTF. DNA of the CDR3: TGTGCCTGGAGTATCCCCTACCGACAACCTCTCCGGCATGGCTACACCTTC.

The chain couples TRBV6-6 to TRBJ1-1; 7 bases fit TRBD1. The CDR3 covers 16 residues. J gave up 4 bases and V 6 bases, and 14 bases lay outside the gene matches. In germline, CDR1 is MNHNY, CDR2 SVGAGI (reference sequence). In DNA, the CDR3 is TGTGCCAGCAGAGGGACAGACAGAACGGCCGGCACTGAAGCTTTCTTT. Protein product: CASRGTDRTAGTEAFF.

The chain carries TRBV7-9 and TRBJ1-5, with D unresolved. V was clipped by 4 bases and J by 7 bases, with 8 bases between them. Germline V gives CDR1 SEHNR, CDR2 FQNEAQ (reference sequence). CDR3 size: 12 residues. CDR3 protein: CASSSQSQPQHF. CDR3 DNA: TGTGCCAGCAGCTCCCAAAGCCAGCCCCAGCATTTT.

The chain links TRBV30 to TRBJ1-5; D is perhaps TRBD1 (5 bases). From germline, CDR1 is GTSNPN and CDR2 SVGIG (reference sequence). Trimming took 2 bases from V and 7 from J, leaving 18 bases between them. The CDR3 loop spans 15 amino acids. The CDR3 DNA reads TGTGCCTGGAGTACCGTGGGGGGTTCGAAACAGCCCCAGCATTTT. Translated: CAWSTVGGSKQPQHF.

The DNA of the CDR3 is TGTGCCAGCAGGGCCGACAGGGAGGTCGGAAAACTGTTTTTT. Encoded protein: CASRADREVGKLFF. V is TRBV2 and J is TRBJ1-4; 7 bases map to TRBD1. In germline, CDR1 is SNHLY, CDR2 FYNNEI. J was trimmed by 10 bases and V by 6 bases; bases with no gene match: 11. CDR3 size: 14 residues.

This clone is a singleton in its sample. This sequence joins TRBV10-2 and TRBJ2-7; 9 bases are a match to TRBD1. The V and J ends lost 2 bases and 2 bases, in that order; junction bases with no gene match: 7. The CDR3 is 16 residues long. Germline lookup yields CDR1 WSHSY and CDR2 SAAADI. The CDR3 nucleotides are TGCGCCAGCAGTGAGAGTCCCGGGACAGGGCCCTACGAGCAGTACTTC. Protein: CASSESPGTGPYEQYF.

CDR3 residues: CASSVDKGQPQHF. The CDR3 DNA is TGTGCCAGCAGCGTAGATAAGGGTCAGCCCCAGCATTTT. The chain joins TRBV9 to TRBJ1-5; D is uncertain. The CDR3 runs 13 residues. CDR1 is SGDLS, CDR2 YYNGEE, per germline. Between the trimmed V and J ends, which lost 0 bases and 6 bases, there was a span of 7 bases.

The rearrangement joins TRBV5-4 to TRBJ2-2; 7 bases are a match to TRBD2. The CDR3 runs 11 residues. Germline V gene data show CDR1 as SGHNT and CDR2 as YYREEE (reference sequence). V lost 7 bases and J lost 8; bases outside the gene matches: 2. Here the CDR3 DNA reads TGTGCCAGCGGACTAGAGGGGGAGCTGTTTTTT. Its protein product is CASGLEGELFF. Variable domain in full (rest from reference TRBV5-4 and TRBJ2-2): ETGVTQSPTHLIKTRGQQVTLRCSSQSGHNTVSWYQQALGQGPQFIFQYYREEENGRGNFPPRFSGLQFPNYSSELNVNALELDDSALYLCASGLEGELFFGEGSRLTVL.

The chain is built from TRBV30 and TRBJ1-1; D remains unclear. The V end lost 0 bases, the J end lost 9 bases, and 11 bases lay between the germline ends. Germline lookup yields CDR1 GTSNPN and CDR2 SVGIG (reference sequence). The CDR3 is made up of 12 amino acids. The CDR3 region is CAWSVIVEKAFF. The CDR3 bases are TGTGCCTGGAGTGTGATTGTGGAAAAAGCTTTCTTT.

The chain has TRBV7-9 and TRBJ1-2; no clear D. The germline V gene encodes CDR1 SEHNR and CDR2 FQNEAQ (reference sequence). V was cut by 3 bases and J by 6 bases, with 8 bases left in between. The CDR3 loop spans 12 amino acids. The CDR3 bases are TGTGCCAGCAGCTTTGGGCGGGATGGCTACACCTTC. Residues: CASSFGRDGYTF.

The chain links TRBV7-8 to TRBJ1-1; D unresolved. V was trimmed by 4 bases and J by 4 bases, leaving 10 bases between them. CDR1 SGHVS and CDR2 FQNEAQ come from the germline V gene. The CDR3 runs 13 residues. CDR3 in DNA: TGTGCCAGCAGCTCTGTTAGAGGCACTGAAGCTTTCTTT. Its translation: CASSSVRGTEAFF.